The clone carrying this T cell receptor beta chain was seen at least ten times. The target antigen is unknown. TCRdb re-derived calls from the RT-PCR reads in MiXCR, one entry per CDR3 protein. In the table there are approximately 530,000 distinct CDR3 sequences, 6.5% to 8% of which are singletons. This record comes from a study of response to subunit inactivated influenza vaccine. Study-wide points: With each seasonal influenza vaccination, the authors suggested, few new T cells are recruited.

With 4 bases clipped from V and 0 bases from J, the junction kept 8 bases outside the gene matches. The CDR3 extends over 16 amino acids. The germline gives CDR1 DFQATT, CDR2 SNEGSKA (reference sequence). The rearrangement uses TRBV20-1 and TRBJ2-7; 11 bases fit TRBD2. The receptor was isolated from a man aged 50 to 69 who received an inactivated influenza vaccine. Here the sequenced sample was PBMCs from blood, taken about 23 months after vaccination. CDR3 protein: CSATGLAGWSSYEQYF. In DNA form, the CDR3 reads TGCAGTGCTACTGGACTAGCGGGTTGGAGCTCCTACGAGCAGTACTTC.